The rows below give T cell receptor beta chains drawn from one sample of a study of blood T cell repertoires in COVID-19. Assay used: immunoSEQ multiplex PCR; TCRdb lists only in-frame clones, some missing. In the table there are about 210,000 clones, 88% of which are singletons. The sample consisted of peripheral blood. All receptors come from a man between 70 and 80 years old with acute or convalescent COVID-19. The CDR3 runs from the conserved cysteine through the conserved F or W. Each record gives: CDR3 DNA, CDR3 protein, D gene, CDR3 length, clone size, J gene, V gene. A D gene is named only where the DNA matches it firmly. Clone size is given for some rows only: seen once, a few or many times, or a class if the clone is expanded.

CDR3 DNA: TGCGCCAGCAGCCTCACCTGGGGGGGGAACACTGAAGCTTTCTTT
CDR3 protein: CASSLTWGGNTEAFF
D gene: -
CDR3 length: 15
clone size: -
J gene: TRBJ1-1
V gene: TRBV4-3

CDR3 DNA: TGTGCCAGCAGCCCGACTAGCGGGAGAGGGAACGGGGAGCTGTTTTTT
CDR3 protein: CASSPTSGRGNGELFF
D gene: TRBD2
CDR3 length: 16
clone size: few
J gene: TRBJ2-2
V gene: TRBV3-1/TRBV3-2

CDR3 DNA: TGCAGCGTCGGACAGGGGGGCAATCAGCCCCAGCATTTT
CDR3 protein: CSVGQGGNQPQHF
D gene: TRBD1
CDR3 length: 13
clone size: -
J gene: TRBJ1-5
V gene: TRBV29-1

CDR3 DNA: TGTGCCAGTAGTGACAGGGGGCTGCATGTGAACACTGAAGCTTTCTTT
CDR3 protein: CASSDRGLHVNTEAFF
D gene: TRBD1
CDR3 length: 16
clone size: -
J gene: TRBJ1-1
V gene: TRBV19

CDR3 DNA: TGTGCCATCAGTGAAGCGGGGAAGACGCTCGAGCAGTACTTC
CDR3 protein: CAISEAGKTLEQYF
D gene: TRBD2
CDR3 length: 14
clone size: -
J gene: TRBJ2-7
V gene: TRBV10-3

CDR3 DNA: TGTGCCAGCAGTGAGAGGGAGTGGTACACTGAAGCTTTCTTT
CDR3 protein: CASSEREWYTEAFF
D gene: -
CDR3 length: 14
clone size: -
J gene: TRBJ1-1
V gene: TRBV2

CDR3 DNA: TGTGCCAGTAGTTCGAGTTATCGGGAGACCCAGTACTTC
CDR3 protein: CASSSSYRETQYF
D gene: -
CDR3 length: 13
clone size: -
J gene: TRBJ2-5
V gene: TRBV19

CDR3 DNA: TGTGCCAGCAGTTACTCAGGACCGGGAGGGGAAAAACTGTTTTTT
CDR3 protein: CASSYSGPGGEKLFF
D gene: -
CDR3 length: 15
clone size: -
J gene: TRBJ1-4
V gene: TRBV6-2/TRBV6-3

CDR3 DNA: TGTGCCAGCTCACCACCCGGTGGGCCCCAGCATTTT
CDR3 protein: CASSPPGGPQHF
D gene: -
CDR3 length: 12
clone size: once
J gene: TRBJ1-5
V gene: TRBV18

CDR3 DNA: TGTGCCAGCAGCCCTCGGGGTAGCGGGAGCTCAGATACGCAGTATTTT
CDR3 protein: CASSPRGSGSSDTQYF
D gene: TRBD2
CDR3 length: 16
clone size: -
J gene: TRBJ2-3
V gene: TRBV7-2

CDR3 DNA: TGTGCCAGCAGCTCATCCTCTAGCGGGAGTGAGACCCAGTACTTC
CDR3 protein: CASSSSSSGSETQYF
D gene: TRBD2
CDR3 length: 15
clone size: -
J gene: TRBJ2-5
V gene: TRBV7-2

CDR3 DNA: TGTGCCAGCAGTACGAGGGGTAGCGGGAGTTACGAGCAGTACTTC
CDR3 protein: CASSTRGSGSYEQYF
D gene: TRBD2
CDR3 length: 15
clone size: -
J gene: TRBJ2-7
V gene: TRBV2

CDR3 DNA: TGTGCCAGCAGTTTGTGGGGGGATCAGCCCCAGCATTTT
CDR3 protein: CASSLWGDQPQHF
D gene: -
CDR3 length: 13
clone size: -
J gene: TRBJ1-5
V gene: TRBV28

CDR3 DNA: TGTGCCAGCAGCGTCAGTGACAGTAACTATGGCTACACCTTC
CDR3 protein: CASSVSDSNYGYTF
D gene: -
CDR3 length: 14
clone size: once
J gene: TRBJ1-2
V gene: TRBV3-1/TRBV3-2

CDR3 DNA: TGTGCCATCAGTGATTTGCGGGAAGGGGAGACCCAGTACTTC
CDR3 protein: CAISDLREGETQYF
D gene: -
CDR3 length: 14
clone size: -
J gene: TRBJ2-5
V gene: TRBV10-3

CDR3 DNA: TGTGCCAGCAGCCAAGAAGAACTTTACAATGAGCAGTTCTTC
CDR3 protein: CASSQEELYNEQFF
D gene: -
CDR3 length: 14
clone size: -
J gene: TRBJ2-1
V gene: TRBV4-2

CDR3 DNA: TGTGCCTGGAGTGTAGCGGTCGGGGAGCTGTTTTTT
CDR3 protein: CAWSVAVGELFF
D gene: -
CDR3 length: 12
clone size: -
J gene: TRBJ2-2
V gene: TRBV30

CDR3 DNA: TGTGCCAGCAGGGCCGGGACAGAAACTCCCTACGAGCAGTACTTC
CDR3 protein: CASRAGTETPYEQYF
D gene: TRBD1
CDR3 length: 15
clone size: -
J gene: TRBJ2-7
V gene: TRBV5-4

CDR3 DNA: TGTGCCAGTAAGGGGCGGGGGCAGGAAACTGAAGCTTTCTTT
CDR3 protein: CASKGRGQETEAFF
D gene: -
CDR3 length: 14
clone size: -
J gene: TRBJ1-1
V gene: TRBV19

CDR3 DNA: TGTGCCAGCAGCTTGCCTCCAGGGGCGAAAGAGACCCAGTACTTC
CDR3 protein: CASSLPPGAKETQYF
D gene: -
CDR3 length: 15
clone size: -
J gene: TRBJ2-5
V gene: TRBV5-5

CDR3 DNA: TGTGCCACCAGTGGGGGAGTTTACGACAATGAGCAGTTCTTC
CDR3 protein: CATSGGVYDNEQFF
D gene: -
CDR3 length: 14
clone size: -
J gene: TRBJ2-1
V gene: TRBV24-1

CDR3 DNA: TGTGCCAGCAGCTCAGGGTCACCAAGGGACAATGAGCAGTTCTTC
CDR3 protein: CASSSGSPRDNEQFF
D gene: -
CDR3 length: 15
clone size: -
J gene: TRBJ2-1
V gene: TRBV28

CDR3 DNA: TGTGCCAGTAGTAGGGGCGGGGGAGGCAATCAGCCCCAGCATTTT
CDR3 protein: CASSRGGGGNQPQHF
D gene: -
CDR3 length: 15
clone size: -
J gene: TRBJ1-5
V gene: TRBV19

CDR3 DNA: TGCTCTCTTGGGTCTAGCGGGAGCGCGAATGAGCAGTTCTTC
CDR3 protein: CSLGSSGSANEQFF
D gene: TRBD2
CDR3 length: 14
clone size: -
J gene: TRBJ2-1
V gene: TRBV29-1

CDR3 DNA: TGCGCCAGCAGCTTTACTAGCGGGAGTTACGAGCAGTACTTC
CDR3 protein: CASSFTSGSYEQYF
D gene: TRBD2
CDR3 length: 14
clone size: few
J gene: TRBJ2-7
V gene: TRBV5-1

CDR3 DNA: TGTGCCAGCTCCCCAGACGGCGGGAACAATCAGCCCCAGCATTTT
CDR3 protein: CASSPDGGNNQPQHF
D gene: -
CDR3 length: 15
clone size: -
J gene: TRBJ1-5
V gene: TRBV18

CDR3 DNA: TGTGCCAGCAGCCACGGACAGGGTGATGGCTACACCTTC
CDR3 protein: CASSHGQGDGYTF
D gene: TRBD1
CDR3 length: 13
clone size: -
J gene: TRBJ1-2
V gene: TRBV7-9

CDR3 DNA: TGCGCCAGCAGCATAGCGGGAGAGTACATTCAGTACTTC
CDR3 protein: CASSIAGEYIQYF
D gene: TRBD2
CDR3 length: 13
clone size: -
J gene: TRBJ2-4
V gene: TRBV5-1

CDR3 DNA: TGTGCCAGTAGTATACCCTTCAGCAATCAGCCCCAGCATTTT
CDR3 protein: CASSIPFSNQPQHF
D gene: -
CDR3 length: 14
clone size: -
J gene: TRBJ1-5
V gene: TRBV19

CDR3 DNA: TGTGCCAGCTCACCCGTTGCGGGATCCTACGAGCAGTACTTC
CDR3 protein: CASSPVAGSYEQYF
D gene: -
CDR3 length: 14
clone size: -
J gene: TRBJ2-7
V gene: TRBV18

CDR3 DNA: TGTGCCAGCAGTCCACCGGGCCTAGCTGCTGGAAACACCATATATTTT
CDR3 protein: CASSPPGLAAGNTIYF
D gene: -
CDR3 length: 16
clone size: -
J gene: TRBJ1-3
V gene: TRBV28

CDR3 DNA: TGTGCCAGCAGCCCGACGACAGGTTCGGCCGGGGAGCTGTTTTTT
CDR3 protein: CASSPTTGSAGELFF
D gene: -
CDR3 length: 15
clone size: few
J gene: TRBJ2-2
V gene: TRBV7-2

CDR3 DNA: TGTGCCAGCAGTTTATGGACAGGGGAAGGTCAGCCCCAGCATTTT
CDR3 protein: CASSLWTGEGQPQHF
D gene: TRBD1
CDR3 length: 15
clone size: -
J gene: TRBJ1-5
V gene: TRBV28

CDR3 DNA: TGTGCCAGCAGTGAGGGCAGGATATCCTACGAGCAGTACTTC
CDR3 protein: CASSEGRISYEQYF
D gene: -
CDR3 length: 14
clone size: -
J gene: TRBJ2-7
V gene: TRBV2

CDR3 DNA: TGTGCCAGCAGCAGGGCCGTGAACACTGAAGCTTTCTTT
CDR3 protein: CASSRAVNTEAFF
D gene: -
CDR3 length: 13
clone size: -
J gene: TRBJ1-1
V gene: TRBV6-5

CDR3 DNA: TGTGCCAGTAGACTTGCAACGGGACACCCATACAATGAGCAGTTCTTC
CDR3 protein: CASRLATGHPYNEQFF
D gene: -
CDR3 length: 16
clone size: -
J gene: TRBJ2-1
V gene: TRBV19

CDR3 DNA: TGCGCCAGCAGCCGAGACCGGGGTTGGGGTGGCTACACCTTC
CDR3 protein: CASSRDRGWGGYTF
D gene: -
CDR3 length: 14
clone size: -
J gene: TRBJ1-2
V gene: TRBV4-1

CDR3 DNA: TGTGCCAGCCGCAACAGGGAAGTGGAGACCCAGTACTTC
CDR3 protein: CASRNREVETQYF
D gene: -
CDR3 length: 13
clone size: -
J gene: TRBJ2-5
V gene: TRBV2

CDR3 DNA: TGTGCCAGCAGCTTAGCGAGGGGAGGCTCGGAAGGCTACACCTTC
CDR3 protein: CASSLARGGSEGYTF
D gene: -
CDR3 length: 15
clone size: once
J gene: TRBJ1-2
V gene: TRBV7-2

CDR3 DNA: TGTGCCAGCAGCTTAGAAGATCTACAGGGGACAGGCACCGGGGAGCTGTTTTTT
CDR3 protein: CASSLEDLQGTGTGELFF
D gene: TRBD1
CDR3 length: 18
clone size: once
J gene: TRBJ2-2
V gene: TRBV11-3

CDR3 DNA: TGTGCCAGCGAAGGGAGCATGAACACTGAAGCTTTCTTT
CDR3 protein: CASEGSMNTEAFF
D gene: -
CDR3 length: 13
clone size: -
J gene: TRBJ1-1
V gene: TRBV6-6

CDR3 DNA: TGCGCCAGCAGCCAACGTATCGGTGACTATGGCTACACCTTC
CDR3 protein: CASSQRIGDYGYTF
D gene: -
CDR3 length: 14
clone size: -
J gene: TRBJ1-2
V gene: TRBV4-1

CDR3 DNA: TGTGCCAGCAGCGTATCTGCCGGACAGGGGATAGAGACCCAGTACTTC
CDR3 protein: CASSVSAGQGIETQYF
D gene: TRBD1
CDR3 length: 16
clone size: -
J gene: TRBJ2-5
V gene: TRBV9

CDR3 DNA: TGTGCCAGCAGCGTAGCTTACAATGAGCAGTTCTTC
CDR3 protein: CASSVAYNEQFF
D gene: -
CDR3 length: 12
clone size: -
J gene: TRBJ2-1
V gene: TRBV9

CDR3 DNA: TGTGCCAGCAGTTTATCACAGGGGTACCAGCAGTACTTC
CDR3 protein: CASSLSQGYQQYF
D gene: TRBD1
CDR3 length: 13
clone size: -
J gene: TRBJ2-7
V gene: TRBV28